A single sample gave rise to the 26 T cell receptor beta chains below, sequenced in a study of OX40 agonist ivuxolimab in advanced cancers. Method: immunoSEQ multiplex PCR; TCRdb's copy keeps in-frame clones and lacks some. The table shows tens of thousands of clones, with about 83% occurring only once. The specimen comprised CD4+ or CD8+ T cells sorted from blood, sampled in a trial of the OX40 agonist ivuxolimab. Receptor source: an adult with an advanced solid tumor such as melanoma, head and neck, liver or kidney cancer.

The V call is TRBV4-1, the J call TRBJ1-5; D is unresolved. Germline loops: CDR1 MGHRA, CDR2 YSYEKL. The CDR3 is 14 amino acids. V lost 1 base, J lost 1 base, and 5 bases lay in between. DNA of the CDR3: TGCGCCAGCAGCCAAGGGCCCAGCAATCAGCCCCAGCATTTT. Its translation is CASSQGPSNQPQHF.

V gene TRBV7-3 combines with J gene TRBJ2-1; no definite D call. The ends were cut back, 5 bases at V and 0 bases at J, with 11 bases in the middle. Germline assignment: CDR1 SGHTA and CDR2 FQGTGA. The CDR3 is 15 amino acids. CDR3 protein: CASSTDTDSYNEQFF. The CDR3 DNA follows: TGTGCCAGCAGCACCGATACTGACTCCTACAATGAGCAGTTCTTC.

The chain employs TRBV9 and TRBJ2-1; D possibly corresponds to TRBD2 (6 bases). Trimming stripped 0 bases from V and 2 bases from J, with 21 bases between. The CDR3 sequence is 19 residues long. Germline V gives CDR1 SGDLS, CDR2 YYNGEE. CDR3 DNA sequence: TGTGCCAGCAGCGTAGATGAGGGGACTGGACGACCCCCCTACAATGAGCAGTTCTTC. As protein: CASSVDEGTGRPPYNEQFF.

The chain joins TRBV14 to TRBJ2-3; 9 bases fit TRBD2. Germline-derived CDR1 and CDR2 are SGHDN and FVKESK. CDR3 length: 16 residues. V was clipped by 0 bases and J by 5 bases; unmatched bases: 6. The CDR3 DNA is TGTGCCAGCAGCCAAGAAGGGCTAGCGGGGAGAGATACGCAGTATTTT. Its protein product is CASSQEGLAGRDTQYF.

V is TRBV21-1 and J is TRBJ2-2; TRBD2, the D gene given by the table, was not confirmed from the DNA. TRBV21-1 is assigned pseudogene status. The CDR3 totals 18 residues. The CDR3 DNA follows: TGTGCCAGCAGCACCAGCAGGACGGGACTGAGGGCCACCGGGGAGCTGTTTTTT. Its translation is CASSTSRTGLRATGELFF.

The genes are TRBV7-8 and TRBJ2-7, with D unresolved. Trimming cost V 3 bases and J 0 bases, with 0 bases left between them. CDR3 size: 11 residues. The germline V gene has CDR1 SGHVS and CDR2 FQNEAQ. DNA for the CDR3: TGTGCCAGCAGCTTCTCCTACGAGCAGTACTTC. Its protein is CASSFSYEQYF.

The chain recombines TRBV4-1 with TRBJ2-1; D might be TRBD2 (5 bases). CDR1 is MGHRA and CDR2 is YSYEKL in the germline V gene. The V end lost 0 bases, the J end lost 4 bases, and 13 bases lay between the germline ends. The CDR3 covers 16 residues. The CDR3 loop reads CASSQDLAGLYNEQFF. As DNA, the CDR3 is TGCGCCAGCAGCCAAGATCTGGCGGGCTTGTACAATGAGCAGTTCTTC.

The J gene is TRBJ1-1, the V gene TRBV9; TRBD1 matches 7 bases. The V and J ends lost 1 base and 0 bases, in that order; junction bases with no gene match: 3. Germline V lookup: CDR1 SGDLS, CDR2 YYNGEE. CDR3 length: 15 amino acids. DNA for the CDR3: TGTGCCAGCAGCGTAACGGGACAGCTGAACACTGAAGCTTTCTTT. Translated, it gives CASSVTGQLNTEAFF.

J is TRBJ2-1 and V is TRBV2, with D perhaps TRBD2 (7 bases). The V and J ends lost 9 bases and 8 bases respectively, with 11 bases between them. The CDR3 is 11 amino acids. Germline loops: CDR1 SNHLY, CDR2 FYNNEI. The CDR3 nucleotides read TGTGCCAGAGGGGGGGCAGATGAGCAGTTCTTC. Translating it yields CARGGADEQFF.

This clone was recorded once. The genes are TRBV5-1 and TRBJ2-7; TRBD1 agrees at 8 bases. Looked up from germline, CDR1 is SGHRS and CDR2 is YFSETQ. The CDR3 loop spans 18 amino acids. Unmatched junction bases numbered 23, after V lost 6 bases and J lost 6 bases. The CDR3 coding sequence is TGCGCCAGCACCTCCCGGTCTGGCAGGGGGCTAAAACGGGGCGAGCAGTACTTC. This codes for CASTSRSGRGLKRGEQYF.

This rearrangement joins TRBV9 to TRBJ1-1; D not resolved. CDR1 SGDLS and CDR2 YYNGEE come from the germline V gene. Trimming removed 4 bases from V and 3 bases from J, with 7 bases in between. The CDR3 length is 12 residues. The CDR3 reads CASSHTDTEAFF. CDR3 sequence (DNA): TGTGCCAGCAGCCATACGGACACTGAAGCTTTCTTT.

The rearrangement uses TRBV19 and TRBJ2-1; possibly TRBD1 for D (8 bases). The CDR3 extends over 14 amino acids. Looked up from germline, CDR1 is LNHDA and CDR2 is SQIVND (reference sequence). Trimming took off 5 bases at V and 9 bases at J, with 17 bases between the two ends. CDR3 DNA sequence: TGTGCCAGTAGTGGGAGACAGGGGAGGGCTGAGCAGTTCTTC. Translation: CASSGRQGRAEQFF.

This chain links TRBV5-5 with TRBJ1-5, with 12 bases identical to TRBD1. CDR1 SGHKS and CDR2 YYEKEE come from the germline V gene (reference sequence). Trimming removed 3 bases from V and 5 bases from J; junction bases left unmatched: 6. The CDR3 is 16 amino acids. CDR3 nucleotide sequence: TGTGCCAGCAGCTACTCCGGGACAGGGGGCTATCAGCCCCAGCATTTT. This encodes CASSYSGTGGYQPQHF. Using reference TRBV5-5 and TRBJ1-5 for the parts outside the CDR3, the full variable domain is DAGVTQSPTHLIKTRGQQVTLRCSPISGHKSVSWYQQVLGQGPQFIFQYYEKEERGRGNFPDRFSARQFPNYSSELNVNALLLGDSALYLCASSYSGTGGYQPQHFGDGTRLSIL.

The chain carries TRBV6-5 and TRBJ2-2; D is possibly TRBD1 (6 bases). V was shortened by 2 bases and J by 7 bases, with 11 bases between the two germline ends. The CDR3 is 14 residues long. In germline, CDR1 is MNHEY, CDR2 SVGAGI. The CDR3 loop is CASSYGQGNGELFF. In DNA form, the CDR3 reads TGTGCCAGCAGTTACGGGCAGGGGAACGGGGAGCTGTTTTTT.

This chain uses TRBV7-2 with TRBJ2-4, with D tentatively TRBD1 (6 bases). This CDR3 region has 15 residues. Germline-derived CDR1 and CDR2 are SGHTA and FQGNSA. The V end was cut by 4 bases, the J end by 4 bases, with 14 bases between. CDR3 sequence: CASSSSGTPKNIQYF. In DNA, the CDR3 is TGTGCCAGCAGCTCGTCGGGGACACCGAAAAACATTCAGTACTTC.

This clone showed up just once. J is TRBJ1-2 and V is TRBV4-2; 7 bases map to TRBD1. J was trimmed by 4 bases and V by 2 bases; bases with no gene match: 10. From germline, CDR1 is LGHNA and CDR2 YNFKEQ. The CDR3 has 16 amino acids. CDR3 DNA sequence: TGTGCCAGCAGCCAATCCGCAGGACAGGAGATCTATGGCTACACCTTC. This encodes CASSQSAGQEIYGYTF.

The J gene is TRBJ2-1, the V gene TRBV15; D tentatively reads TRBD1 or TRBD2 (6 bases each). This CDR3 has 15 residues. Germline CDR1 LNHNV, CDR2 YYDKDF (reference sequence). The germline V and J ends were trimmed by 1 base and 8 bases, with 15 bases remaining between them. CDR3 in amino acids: CATSRGGAGVDEQFF. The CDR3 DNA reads TGTGCCACCAGCAGAGGGGGGGCTGGGGTCGATGAGCAGTTCTTC. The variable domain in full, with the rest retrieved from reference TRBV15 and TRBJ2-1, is DAMVIQNPRYQVTQFGKPVTLSCSQTLNHNVMYWYQQKSSQAPKLLFHYYDKDFNNEADTPDNFQSRRPNTSFCFLDIRSPGLGDTAMYLCATSRGGAGVDEQFFGPGTRLTVL.

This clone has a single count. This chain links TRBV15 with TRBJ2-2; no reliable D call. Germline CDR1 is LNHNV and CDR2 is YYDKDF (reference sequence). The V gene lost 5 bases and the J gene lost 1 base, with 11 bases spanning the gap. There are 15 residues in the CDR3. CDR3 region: CATSSDKMNTGELFF. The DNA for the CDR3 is TGTGCCACCAGCTCTGACAAGATGAACACCGGGGAGCTGTTTTTT.

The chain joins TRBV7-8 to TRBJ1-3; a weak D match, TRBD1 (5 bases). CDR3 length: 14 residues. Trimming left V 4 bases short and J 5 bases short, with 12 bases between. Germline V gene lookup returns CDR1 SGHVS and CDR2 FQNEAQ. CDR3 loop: CASSWGGSRNTIYF. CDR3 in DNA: TGTGCCAGCAGCTGGGGGGGTTCGAGAAACACCATATATTTT.

The CDR3 sequence: CASSKSGRGGTDTQYF. The CDR3 DNA follows: TGTGCCAGCAGCAAAAGCGGGAGGGGAGGCACAGATACGCAGTATTTT. V and J are TRBV9 and TRBJ2-3; 10 bases are shared with TRBD2. CDR1 and CDR2 (germline): SGDLS, YYNGEE. V gave up 4 bases and J gave up 1 base; unmatched junction bases: 6. This CDR3 region has 16 residues.

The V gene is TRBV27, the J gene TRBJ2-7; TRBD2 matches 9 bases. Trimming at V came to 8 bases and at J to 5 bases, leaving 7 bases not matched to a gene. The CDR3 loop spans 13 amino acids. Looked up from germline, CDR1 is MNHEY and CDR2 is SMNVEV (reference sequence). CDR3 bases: TGTGCCAGCGGGGCGGGAGGGCCGGACGAGCAGTACTTC. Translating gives CASGAGGPDEQYF.

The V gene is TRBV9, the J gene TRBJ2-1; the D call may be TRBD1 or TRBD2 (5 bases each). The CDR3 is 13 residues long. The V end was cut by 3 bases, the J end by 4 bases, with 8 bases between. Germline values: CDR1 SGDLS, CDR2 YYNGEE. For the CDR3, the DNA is TGTGCCAGCAGCGAGGGGAGTTACAATGAGCAGTTCTTC. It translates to CASSEGSYNEQFF.

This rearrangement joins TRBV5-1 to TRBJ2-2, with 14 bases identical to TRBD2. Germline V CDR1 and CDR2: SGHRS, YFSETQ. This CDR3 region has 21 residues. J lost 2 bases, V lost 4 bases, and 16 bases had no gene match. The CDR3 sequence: CASSPGLAGGDDLRNTGELFF. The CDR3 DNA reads TGCGCCAGCAGCCCAGGACTAGCGGGAGGTGACGACCTGAGAAACACCGGGGAGCTGTTTTTT.

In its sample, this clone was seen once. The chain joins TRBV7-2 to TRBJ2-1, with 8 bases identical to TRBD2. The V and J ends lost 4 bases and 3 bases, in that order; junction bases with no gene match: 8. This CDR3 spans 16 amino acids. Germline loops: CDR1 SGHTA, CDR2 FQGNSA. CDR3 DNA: TGTGCCAGCAGCTCCTTAGCGGGGCCGAGCTACAATGAGCAGTTCTTC. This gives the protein CASSSLAGPSYNEQFF.

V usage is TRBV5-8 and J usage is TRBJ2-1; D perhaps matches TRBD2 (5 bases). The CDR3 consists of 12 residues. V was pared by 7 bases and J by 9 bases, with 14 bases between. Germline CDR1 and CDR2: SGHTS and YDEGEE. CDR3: CASGPQRGEQFF. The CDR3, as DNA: TGTGCCAGCGGTCCGCAACGGGGTGAGCAGTTCTTC.

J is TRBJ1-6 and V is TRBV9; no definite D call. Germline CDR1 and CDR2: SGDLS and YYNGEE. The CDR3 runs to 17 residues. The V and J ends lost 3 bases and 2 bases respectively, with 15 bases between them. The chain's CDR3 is CASSALGSVAYNSPLHF. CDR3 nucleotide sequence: TGTGCCAGCAGCGCCTTGGGGTCGGTCGCCTATAATTCACCCCTCCACTTT.